The next 27 T cell receptor beta chains were all read from a single sample in a study of blood T cell repertoires in COVID-19. The method was immunoSEQ multiplex PCR; TCRdb's version includes in-frame clones alone and lacks a portion of them. Of about 290,000 clones listed, roughly 90% are singletons. Material: peripheral blood. The source is a woman aged 25 to 39 with COVID-19, enrolled during active disease.

The J gene is TRBJ2-3, the V gene TRBV5-1; 9 bases agree with TRBD2. Trimming cost V 1 base and J 4 bases; bases outside gene matches: 4. Germline V gives CDR1 SGHRS, CDR2 YFSETQ. This CDR3 spans 15 amino acids. The CDR3 loop reads CASSLLAGGPDTQYF. In DNA form, the CDR3 reads TGCGCCAGCAGCTTGTTGGCGGGGGGGCCAGATACGCAGTATTTT.

A single count supports this clone. The chain has TRBV27 and TRBJ2-7, with 8 bases matching TRBD1. The CDR3 extends over 13 amino acids. The germline CDR1 and CDR2 sequences are MNHEY and SMNVEV (reference sequence). V lost 5 bases, J lost 1 base, and 1 base stayed unmatched. CDR3 coding DNA: TGTGCCAGCAGTCGACAGGGGTCCTACGAGCAGTACTTC. This encodes CASSRQGSYEQYF.

This clone was found once. V is TRBV19 and J is TRBJ1-2, with D possibly being TRBD1 (6 bases). With 5 bases removed from V and 3 bases from J, the gap between germline ends came to 10 bases. The CDR3 is 13 residues long. The germline V gene encodes CDR1 LNHDA and CDR2 SQIVND (reference sequence). CDR3 DNA sequence: TGTGCCAGTAGTTGGGCAGGGGACTATGGCTACACCTTC. The encoded protein is CASSWAGDYGYTF.

The V gene is TRBV7-6, the J gene TRBJ2-7, with D unresolved. Trimming took 5 bases from V and 3 from J, leaving 11 bases between them. CDR3 length: 13 amino acids. The germline V gene encodes CDR1 SGHVS and CDR2 FNYEAQ. CDR3 in DNA: TGTGCCAGCAGCCCAGGAACGGACTACGAGCAGTACTTC. The encoded protein is CASSPGTDYEQYF.

CDR3 nucleotide sequence: TGCGCCAGCAGCTTGGCCCTAGGGGGGGGGCCGGATACGCAGTATTTT. Its protein product is CASSLALGGGPDTQYF. V is TRBV5-1 and J is TRBJ2-3; D possibly corresponds to TRBD2 (7 bases). CDR3 size: 16 residues. Trimming removed 0 bases at V and 6 bases at J, with 17 bases between. Germline CDR1 SGHRS, CDR2 YFSETQ.

The chain is built from TRBV4-1 and TRBJ2-1, with 7 bases aligning to TRBD2. V dropped 7 bases and J dropped 8; count of bases not matched to a gene: 5. CDR1 and CDR2 from the germline V gene are MGHRA and YSYEKL. The CDR3 totals 12 residues. The CDR3 here is CASTGGSYEQFF. CDR3 DNA sequence: TGCGCCAGCACCGGGGGGTCATATGAGCAGTTCTTC.

The chain joins TRBV19 to TRBJ1-1; D gene ambiguous. Germline V lookup: CDR1 LNHDA, CDR2 SQIVND (reference sequence). V was shortened by 7 bases and J by 1 base, with 10 bases between the two germline ends. This CDR3 spans 13 amino acids. CDR3: CASKPAGNTEAFF. Here the CDR3 DNA reads TGTGCCAGTAAACCGGCAGGGAACACTGAAGCTTTCTTT.

This clone has only one observation. The J gene is TRBJ1-3, the V gene TRBV5-1; D possibly corresponds to TRBD1 (6 bases). There are 14 residues in the CDR3. Germline assignment: CDR1 SGHRS and CDR2 YFSETQ. Between the trimmed V and J ends, which lost 2 bases and 1 base, there was a span of 7 bases. CDR3 sequence: CASSLTGSGNTIYF. Written as DNA, the CDR3 is TGCGCCAGCAGCTTAACAGGGTCTGGAAACACCATATATTTT.

The chain is built from TRBV27 and TRBJ2-7, with 8 bases that match TRBD2. The length of the CDR3 is 14 residues. The V segment lost 10 bases and the J segment 0 bases; nucleotides outside the gene matches: 8. CDR1 and CDR2 (germline): MNHEY, SMNVEV (reference sequence). CDR3: CATNERGPSYEQYF. For the CDR3, the DNA is TGTGCCACCAATGAGCGGGGGCCCTCCTACGAGCAGTACTTC.

The chain links TRBV19 to TRBJ1-4; D perhaps matches TRBD1 (5 bases). Trimming took 4 bases from V and 8 from J, leaving 11 bases between them. Per the germline V gene, CDR1 is LNHDA and CDR2 is SQIVND (reference sequence). CDR3 length: 13 residues. The CDR3 sequence: CASSKDMEEKLFF. The CDR3 DNA follows: TGTGCCAGTAGTAAGGACATGGAAGAAAAACTGTTTTTT.

The chain employs TRBV6-5 and TRBJ1-4, with D hard to call. Germline values: CDR1 MNHEY, CDR2 SVGAGI. Trimming pared 2 bases from V and 7 bases from J, leaving 11 bases between. The CDR3 has 14 amino acids. CDR3 amino acids: CASSYRWEGEKLFF. The CDR3, as DNA: TGTGCCAGCAGTTACAGGTGGGAGGGTGAAAAACTGTTTTTT.

V gene TRBV10-2 combines with J gene TRBJ2-1, with 7 bases aligning to TRBD2. V shed 4 bases and J 4 bases; nucleotides not matched to a gene: 7. The CDR3 length is 15 residues. The V gene's germline CDR1 is WSHSY and CDR2 SAAADI. The chain's CDR3 is CASSVWTRAYNEQFF. The CDR3 nucleotides read TGCGCCAGCAGTGTATGGACTAGGGCATACAATGAGCAGTTCTTC.

The gene calls are TRBV15 and TRBJ1-4; 7 positions match TRBD1. V was pared by 1 base and J by 5 bases, with 13 bases of the junction left unmatched. Germline CDR1 and CDR2: LNHNV and YYDKDF (reference sequence). The CDR3 covers 18 residues. This CDR3 is CATSRGKGAKGINEKLFF. The CDR3 bases are TGTGCCACCAGCAGAGGAAAGGGGGCAAAGGGTATAAATGAAAAACTGTTTTTT.

V gene TRBV19 combines with J gene TRBJ1-1; tentative D call: TRBD1 (6 bases). V was clipped by 7 bases and J by 4 bases, with 13 bases between them. This CDR3 spans 13 amino acids. Germline V gene data show CDR1 as LNHDA and CDR2 as SQIVND (reference sequence). The CDR3 sequence is CASTPDSFTEAFF. The CDR3 region has the DNA TGTGCCAGTACCCCGGACAGTTTCACTGAAGCTTTCTTT.

The CDR3 nucleotides are TGCGCCAGCAGCTTTCAGGGGGCCCTCACAGATACGCAGTATTTT. It codes for CASSFQGALTDTQYF. V usage is TRBV5-1 and J usage is TRBJ2-3; 8 positions match TRBD1. The length of the CDR3 is 15 residues. V gave up 2 bases and J gave up 2 bases; unmatched junction bases: 4. Per the germline V gene, CDR1 is SGHRS and CDR2 is YFSETQ.

The J gene is TRBJ1-5, the V gene TRBV7-2; 7 positions match TRBD1. V lost 5 bases, J lost 4 bases, and 2 bases stayed unmatched. CDR1 is SGHTA, CDR2 FQGNSA, per germline. The CDR3 spans 13 residues. The CDR3 sequence is CASSVQGNQPQHF. The CDR3 nucleotides are TGTGCCAGCAGCGTACAGGGGAATCAGCCCCAGCATTTT.

The chain couples TRBV18 to TRBJ1-5, with 7 nucleotides matching TRBD1. Per germline, CDR1 KGHSH and CDR2 LQKENI. The CDR3 spans 17 residues. V shed 3 bases and J 1 base; nucleotides not matched to a gene: 9. The CDR3 loop reads CASSPLRQGASNQPQHF. The DNA of the CDR3 is TGTGCCAGCTCACCCTTAAGACAGGGAGCAAGCAATCAGCCCCAGCATTTT.

The genes are TRBV27 and TRBJ1-6; perhaps TRBD1 as D (6 bases). The V gene's germline CDR1 is MNHEY and CDR2 SMNVEV (reference sequence). CDR3 length: 12 amino acids. V dropped 8 bases and J dropped 10 bases, with 12 bases sitting between them. Here the CDR3 DNA reads TGTGCCAGCCGTGGACAGCGCTCACCCCTCCACTTT. Its protein product is CASRGQRSPLHF.

The chain is built from TRBV6-5 and TRBJ2-2; 9 bases match TRBD1. This CDR3 contains 16 residues. V trimming: 2 bases; J trimming: 3 bases; junction bases outside the gene matches: 4. Germline-derived CDR1 and CDR2 are MNHEY and SVGAGI. The CDR3 loop reads CASSYEGQGYTGELFF. The CDR3 nucleotides read TGTGCCAGCAGTTACGAAGGACAGGGGTACACCGGGGAGCTGTTTTTT.

The chain employs TRBV7-9 and TRBJ1-6; maybe TRBD1 (6 bases). With 5 bases removed from V and 5 bases from J, the gap between germline ends came to 10 bases. The CDR3 length is 14 residues. In germline, CDR1 is SEHNR, CDR2 FQNEAQ (reference sequence). CDR3 DNA: TGTGCCAGCAGCCGGGACACCAATAATTCACCCCTCCACTTT. Residues: CASSRDTNNSPLHF. The full variable domain, in which reference TRBV7-9 and TRBJ1-6 provide the parts outside the CDR3, is DTGVSQNPRHKITKRGQNVTFRCDPISEHNRLYWYRQTLGQGPEFLTYFQNEAQLEKSRLLSDRFSAERPKGSFSTLEIQRTEQGDSAMYLCASSRDTNNSPLHFGNGTRLTVT.

The genes are TRBV27 and TRBJ2-7, with a tentative D call TRBD1 (6 bases). This CDR3 region has 14 residues. The germline V gene encodes CDR1 MNHEY and CDR2 SMNVEV (reference sequence). V lost 5 bases, J lost 0 bases, and 11 bases lay in between. CDR3 sequence reads: CASSPRTVSYEQYF. CDR3 DNA: TGTGCCAGCAGTCCCCGGACAGTCTCCTACGAGCAGTACTTC.

CDR3 nucleotide sequence: TGTGCCAGCAGCCCCCGACAGGGGGCGACCACCGGGGAGCTGTTTTTT. Protein: CASSPRQGATTGELFF. The chain is built from TRBV9 and TRBJ2-2; 10 bases align to TRBD1. J gave up 4 bases and V 4 bases, and 7 bases lay outside the gene matches. The CDR3 loop spans 16 amino acids. Germline lookup yields CDR1 SGDLS and CDR2 YYNGEE. Full variable domain (missing parts from reference TRBV9 and TRBJ2-2): DSGVTQTPKHLITATGQRVTLRCSPRSGDLSVYWYQQSLDQGLQFLIQYYNGEERAKGNILERFSAQQFPDLHSELNLSSLELGDSALYFCASSPRQGATTGELFFGEGSRLTVL.

The rearrangement uses TRBV4-1 and TRBJ1-1; possibly TRBD1 for D (5 bases). Trimming removed 4 bases at V and 4 bases at J, with 13 bases between. The germline V gene has CDR1 MGHRA and CDR2 YSYEKL. The CDR3 is made up of 14 amino acids. This chain's CDR3 is CASSPSGGGTEAFF. In DNA, the CDR3 is TGCGCCAGCAGCCCATCCGGCGGGGGCACTGAAGCTTTCTTT.

The rearrangement joins TRBV5-5 to TRBJ2-5; 13 positions agree with TRBD2. The germline V gene encodes CDR1 SGHKS and CDR2 YYEKEE (reference sequence). The CDR3 covers 15 residues. V gave up 3 bases and J gave up 4 bases; unmatched junction bases: 3. Here the CDR3 DNA reads TGTGCCAGCAGCTGGGGACTAGCGGGGCCAGAGACCCAGTACTTC. Translated, it gives CASSWGLAGPETQYF.

The chain carries TRBV2 and TRBJ2-1; 10 nucleotides line up with TRBD1. This CDR3 contains 16 residues. Germline loops: CDR1 SNHLY, CDR2 FYNNEI. After removal of 3 bases from V and 4 bases from J, the junction contained 6 bases not matched to a gene. CDR3 coding DNA: TGTGCCAGCAGTGACCCTGACAGGGGGCAATACAATGAGCAGTTCTTC. Its protein product is CASSDPDRGQYNEQFF.

The genes are TRBV7-2 and TRBJ1-2, with a possible D match to TRBD1 (6 bases). The CDR3 covers 17 residues. Germline V lookup: CDR1 SGHTA, CDR2 FQGNSA. Trimming stripped 3 bases from V and 4 bases from J, with 21 bases between. CDR3 region: CASSFGGTRSSSYGYTF. The CDR3 DNA reads TGTGCCAGCAGCTTTGGGGGCACTAGGTCCTCCTCCTATGGCTACACCTTC.

The rearrangement links TRBV19 to TRBJ1-5; TRBD1 is a possible D gene (5 bases). V was cut by 3 bases and J by 7 bases, with 10 bases left in between. CDR3 length: 13 amino acids. CDR1 and CDR2 (germline): LNHDA, SQIVND (reference sequence). The CDR3 here is CASSILQGQPQHF. The DNA for the CDR3 is TGTGCCAGTAGTATTTTGCAGGGACAGCCCCAGCATTTT. The whole variable domain, filled in from reference TRBV19 and TRBJ1-5, reads DGGITQSPKYLFRKEGQNVTLSCEQNLNHDAMYWYRQDPGQGLRLIYYSQIVNDFQKGDIAEGYSVSREKKESFPLTVTSAQKNPTAFYLCASSILQGQPQHFGDGTRLSIL.